These 19 T cell receptor beta chains came from one sample sequenced in a study of cytomegalovirus exposure and HLA in healthy donors. Measured with immunoSEQ multiplex PCR; TCRdb has only the in-frame clones, and not every one. The repertoire holds about 110,000 clones, with approximately 85% as singletons. Sequenced material: PBMCs. The receptors originated from a woman between 18 and 29 years old in good health and CMV-seronegative.

This clone was counted a few times. The chain carries TRBV7-9 and TRBJ1-2; D is possibly TRBD1 (5 bases). The CDR3 sequence is 12 residues long. V was shortened by 6 bases and J by 4 bases, with 9 bases between the two germline ends. Germline loops: CDR1 SEHNR, CDR2 FQNEAQ (reference sequence). CDR3 nucleotides: TGTGCCAGCAGGCAGACAGCCTATGGCTACACCTTC. It is translated as CASRQTAYGYTF.

CDR3 sequence: CASSEGPGELFF. CDR3 in DNA: TGTGCCAGCAGTGAGGGGCCCGGGGAGCTGTTTTTT. The chain employs TRBV25-1 and TRBJ2-2, with D possibly being TRBD1 (5 bases). Trimming took 3 bases from V and 6 from J, leaving 5 bases between them. The V gene's germline CDR1 is MGHDK and CDR2 SYGVNS. The CDR3 totals 12 residues.

This clone has only a few counts. This chain links TRBV12-5 with TRBJ2-7, with D possibly TRBD2 on 6 matching bases. The V and J ends lost 9 bases and 5 bases respectively, with 17 bases between them. This CDR3 has 13 amino acids. Germline CDR1 is LGHNT and CDR2 is FRNRAP. DNA for the CDR3: TGTGCTAGCGCCCGAGACGGAGGGAACGAGCAGTACTTC. Protein product: CASARDGGNEQYF.

The chain combines TRBV2 with TRBJ1-1, with D tentatively TRBD1 (6 bases). In germline, CDR1 is SNHLY, CDR2 FYNNEI. The CDR3 consists of 15 residues. The V end was cut by 4 bases, the J end by 4 bases, with 16 bases between. CDR3 sequence: CASSGGLGGLTEAFF. In nucleotides, the CDR3 is TGTGCCAGCAGTGGGGGATTGGGGGGGCTCACTGAAGCTTTCTTT.

The V call is TRBV2, the J call TRBJ2-7, with 8 bases aligning to TRBD1. Trimming at V came to 7 bases and at J to 3 bases, leaving 5 bases not matched to a gene. The length of the CDR3 is 13 residues. CDR1 is SNHLY and CDR2 is FYNNEI in the germline V gene. CDR3 region: CASTSDRGYEQYF. For the CDR3, the DNA is TGTGCCAGCACCTCAGACAGGGGCTACGAGCAGTACTTC.

The genes are TRBV19 and TRBJ1-2; no firm D call. The germline V gene has CDR1 LNHDA and CDR2 SQIVND (reference sequence). V dropped 4 bases and J dropped 4 bases, with 13 bases sitting between them. This CDR3 contains 14 residues. The CDR3 region is CASSRGLDSYGYTF. The CDR3 DNA follows: TGTGCCAGTAGTAGAGGGTTAGACTCCTATGGCTACACCTTC.

This clone is a singleton in its sample. The chain recombines TRBV14 with TRBJ1-2; tentative D call: TRBD1 (6 bases). V gave up 6 bases and J gave up 4 bases, with 12 bases separating them. Per germline, CDR1 SGHDN and CDR2 FVKESK. The CDR3 is 13 residues long. The CDR3 here is CASSQTGGYGYTF. CDR3 coding DNA: TGTGCCAGCAGTCAGACAGGAGGCTATGGCTACACCTTC.

J is TRBJ2-7 and V is TRBV4-1; D uncertain. The CDR3 covers 16 residues. V lost 0 bases and J lost 2, with 14 bases in between. Germline lookup yields CDR1 MGHRA and CDR2 YSYEKL. CDR3 amino acids: CASSQDDTDVTYEQYF. The CDR3 DNA follows: TGCGCCAGCAGCCAAGATGACACTGATGTTACCTACGAGCAGTACTTC.

J is TRBJ1-1 and V is TRBV28; D uncertain. Per germline, CDR1 MDHEN and CDR2 SYDVKM. Trimming left V 1 base short and J 8 bases short, with 8 bases between. This CDR3 comprises 12 residues. The DNA of the CDR3 is TGTGCCAGCAGTTTATTCGGGGTAGAAGCTTTCTTT. This gives the protein CASSLFGVEAFF.

The rearrangement uses TRBV19 and TRBJ1-4, with a tentative D call TRBD1 (5 bases). This CDR3 has 15 residues. From germline, CDR1 is LNHDA and CDR2 SQIVND (reference sequence). V was clipped by 3 bases and J by 8 bases, with 16 bases between them. The CDR3 DNA sequence: TGTGCCAGTAGTATCCGTGGAGGGGTCGACGAAAAACTGTTTTTT. It is translated as CASSIRGGVDEKLFF.

A single count supports this clone. Other DNA sequences from this sample encode an identical CDR3 as well. The rearrangement joins TRBV9 to TRBJ1-4; perhaps TRBD1 as D (5 bases). Germline V gene sequence: CDR1 SGDLS, CDR2 YYNGEE. V lost 2 bases and J 0 bases, leaving 8 bases between the germline ends. This CDR3 is built from 15 residues. The CDR3 region has the DNA TGTGCCAGCAGCGTGCGGGGGACAACTAATGAAAAACTGTTTTTT. Amino acids: CASSVRGTTNEKLFF.

The chain has TRBV9 and TRBJ1-1; D possibly corresponds to TRBD1 (6 bases). This CDR3 has 15 residues. CDR1 and CDR2 (germline): SGDLS, YYNGEE. The V gene lost 0 bases and the J gene lost 5 bases, with 14 bases spanning the gap. The CDR3, as DNA: TGTGCCAGCAGCGTAGCAGGGGCAAGGACGACTGAAGCTTTCTTT. Amino acid sequence: CASSVAGARTTEAFF.

About this clone: Relative to the germline gene, one junction end is altered; a read error may explain this. This chain links TRBV5-1 with TRBJ1-3, with TRBD1 identical over 8 bases. The germline V gene has CDR1 SGHRS and CDR2 YFSETQ. This CDR3 contains 15 residues. CDR3 DNA: TGCGCCAGCAGCCCAGACAGGGGTCCTGGCAACACCATATATTTT. Encoded protein: CASSPDRGPGNTIYF.

The rearrangement uses TRBV4-1 and TRBJ1-5, with TRBD1 matching 9 bases. Germline loops: CDR1 MGHRA, CDR2 YSYEKL. Losses at the gene ends were 0 bases for V and 1 base for J; bases not matched to a gene: 4. The CDR3 runs to 17 residues. CDR3 bases: TGCGCCAGCAGCCAAGATACAGGGGGCGGCAGCAATCAGCCCCAGCATTTT. Translating gives CASSQDTGGGSNQPQHF.

The V gene is TRBV29-1, the J gene TRBJ1-4, with a tentative D call TRBD1 (6 bases). V was shortened by 5 bases and J by 4 bases, with 11 bases between the two germline ends. The CDR3 is made up of 13 amino acids. Germline V CDR1 and CDR2: SQVTM, ANQGSEA. CDR3 sequence reads: CSVSQGVNEKLFF. CDR3 in DNA: TGCAGCGTTTCACAGGGAGTTAATGAAAAACTGTTTTTT.

This clone has only a few counts. The gene calls are TRBV2 and TRBJ1-5; no reliable D call. The CDR3 contains 15 residues. The V gene lost 4 bases and the J gene lost 5 bases, with 15 bases spanning the gap. CDR1 SNHLY and CDR2 FYNNEI come from the germline V gene. CDR3: CASSGYSGMYQPQHF. The CDR3 nucleotides read TGTGCCAGCAGTGGTTATTCGGGGATGTATCAGCCCCAGCATTTT.

As for this clone: This CDR3 is also generated by other DNA sequences in the sample. The chain has TRBV14 and TRBJ2-7, with TRBD1 matching 7 bases. Germline assignment: CDR1 SGHDN and CDR2 FVKESK. The V segment lost 1 base and the J segment 3 bases; nucleotides outside the gene matches: 0. The CDR3 is 13 residues long. As DNA, the CDR3 is TGTGCCAGCAGCCAAGGGACAGGCTACGAGCAGTACTTC. Translating it yields CASSQGTGYEQYF.

The chain has TRBV21-1 and TRBJ1-1. TRBV21-1 is a known pseudogene. The CDR3 runs to 17 residues. CDR3 protein: CASSKGETRPRNTEAFF. The CDR3, as DNA: TGTGCCAGCAGCAAAGGGGAGACACGGCCTCGGAACACTGAAGCTTTCTTT.

This chain uses TRBV7-6 with TRBJ1-1; D remains unclear. Germline CDR1 and CDR2: SGHVS and FNYEAQ. Trimming cost V 1 base and J 6 bases, with 12 bases left between them. CDR3 size: 14 residues. The chain's CDR3 is CASSLVRKTAEAFF. CDR3 DNA: TGTGCCAGCAGCTTAGTTAGGAAGACTGCTGAAGCTTTCTTT.